This TCR beta chain was obtained from a study of blood T cell repertoires in COVID-19. Study context: The analysed material was cDNA or gDNA that came from T cells, B-cell-depleted T cells, or PBMCs.

Repertoires were generated with immunoSEQ multiplex PCR, while TCRdb's copy carries only in-frame clones and drops some. The sample consists of roughly 120,000 clones, more than 80% of them appearing once. The V gene's germline CDR1 is SEHNR and CDR2 FQNEAQ (reference sequence). The CDR3 has 16 amino acids. V shed 3 bases, J shed 5 bases, and the junction held 9 bases outside the gene matches. The rearrangement uses TRBV7-9 and TRBJ2-7, with 11 bases lining up with TRBD1. The source material was peripheral blood. The clonotype was recovered from a woman in her fifties or sixties with acute or convalescent COVID-19. In nucleotides, the CDR3 is TGTGCCAGCAGCTTGACCCCCGGACAGGGGGCCCACGAGCAGTACTTC. It codes for CASSLTPGQGAHEQYF.